Given below is one TCR beta chain in context. The data were obtained in a study of blood T cell repertoires in COVID-19. Some clones are missing from TCRdb's copy, which holds only in-frame ones; the method was immunoSEQ multiplex PCR. Among fewer than 250,000 clones, 83% were seen once, and the ten largest hold more than 5%. Germline V gives CDR1 MDHEN, CDR2 SYDVKM. The CDR3 is 15 amino acids. V was clipped by 1 base and J by 6 bases; unmatched bases: 7. Source material: peripheral blood. The receptor was isolated from a human donor in a cohort sampled during active COVID-19. J is TRBJ2-7 and V is TRBV28, with 9 nucleotides matching TRBD1. CDR3 bases: TGTGCCAGCAGTTTATTGTGGGGACAGGGTGGCGAGCAGTACTTC. As protein: CASSLLWGQGGEQYF.